This entry concerns a single T cell receptor beta chain. Its antigen target is currently unknown. Being one base from a much bigger clone, this may be a read error. To test for a precursor-effector relationship among CD4 cytotoxic T cells, four sorted CD4+ memory subsets (TCM, TEM, IL-7Rhigh TEMRA, IL-7R- TEMRA) underwent bulk UMI-based TCR sequencing. Cells were obtained from peripheral blood mononuclear cells that had been isolated from human blood. TCRdb lists the instrument as Illumina MiSeq. From the authors' description of their analysis: The Shannon-Wiener index, computed in VDJtools, was used to measure repertoire diversity. A TCRbeta clonotype counted as expanded if its clonotype frequency was 3 or higher. Starting from the raw public reads, TCRdb applied fastp trimming at Q25, assembled clones with MiXCR and retained in-frame beta chains. Rows with one shared CDR3 protein collapse into an entry with the most common genes and DNA. Clone size and V and J calls follow TCRdb, not the original study. The sample contains about 410 distinct CDR3 sequences, 21% of them found a single time. Clones ranked in the top ten supply about a sixth of the sample.

The sample belongs to a study of precursors of human CD4 cytotoxic T cells (dated by TCRdb to 2017 to 2018). For the wider study: The bulk TCR-seq analysis covered CD4+ memory subsets from 12 to 15 donors in total. TCR-seq analysis of some 15 donors yielded TCRalpha and TCRbeta chain sequences (table S7).

From cysteine to phenylalanine, the CDR3 is 14 amino acids long. The only DNA kept is the CDR3, 42 bases in frame from the first base. The trim is 6 bases for V and 7 bases for J, with a gap of 16 bases between the germline ends. Sequences SGHVS (CDR1) and FQNEAQ (CDR2) are obtained from the germline V gene. Overall results and qualifications from the work: The authors noted that a human observational design cannot definitively establish the direction of differentiation between precursor and effector cells. Some bulk TCR-seq comparisons included only about 95% of the 14 donors, suggesting not every subset was available for every donor. Compared with the TCM and TEM subsets, the IL-7Rhigh and IL-7R- TEMRA subsets had more restricted TCR repertoires, marked by lower diversity and more expanded clonotypes. A bigger share of IL-7Rhigh TEMRA clonotypes consisted of expanded effector clonotypes than was the case for TEM or TCM clonotypes.

The sequence came from a human donor in good health. The chain couples TRBV7-8 to TRBJ2-1; the D segment cannot be called with confidence. Sequencing used memory CD4+ T cells from blood (PBMCs). CDR3 region: CASRRENKGNEQFF. The nucleotides read TGTGCCAGCAGACGCGAGAACAAAGGGAATGAGCAGTTCTTC.